The 23 T cell receptor beta chains reported below all come from one sample, sequenced in a study of cytomegalovirus exposure and HLA in healthy donors. PCR involved 60 Vbeta and 13 Jbeta primers. The method was immunoSEQ multiplex PCR; TCRdb's version includes in-frame clones alone and lacks a portion of them. The table shows fewer than 200,000 clones, with approximately 80% occurring only once. Material for sequencing was PBMCs. These receptors all stem from a woman in her forties in good health and CMV-seropositive.

The rearrangement links TRBV29-1 to TRBJ2-5; 16 bases agree with TRBD2. The V segment lost 6 bases and the J segment 1 base; nucleotides outside the gene matches: 8. Germline values: CDR1 SQVTM, CDR2 ANQGSEA. The CDR3 is 17 amino acids. CDR3 nucleotides: TGCAGCGTATCCGGGACTAGCGGGAGGGGGCTCCAAGAGACCCAGTACTTC. This gives the protein CSVSGTSGRGLQETQYF.

The chain recombines TRBV7-2 with TRBJ2-4, with D possibly TRBD2 on 5 matching bases. This CDR3 has 15 amino acids. Germline CDR1 SGHTA, CDR2 FQGNSA. The V and J ends lost 3 bases and 0 bases respectively, with 9 bases between them. In nucleotides, the CDR3 is TGTGCCAGCAGCTTTGGCGGGTTAGCCAAAAACATTCAGTACTTC. Amino acid sequence: CASSFGGLAKNIQYF.

The chain couples TRBV2 to TRBJ1-4; D possibly corresponds to TRBD1 (6 bases). V gave up 4 bases and J gave up 3 bases, with 6 bases separating them. CDR3 length equals 13 residues. Germline V lookup: CDR1 SNHLY, CDR2 FYNNEI. The CDR3 DNA sequence: TGTGCCAGCAGTGGACAGGCTAATGAAAAACTGTTTTTT. This codes for CASSGQANEKLFF.

The chain links TRBV6-6 to TRBJ1-1; no reliable D call. Germline CDR1 is MNHNY and CDR2 is SVGAGI (reference sequence). The CDR3 loop spans 14 amino acids. The V end was cut by 11 bases, the J end by 0 bases, with 16 bases between. CDR3 loop: CALRSGIMNTEAFF. The CDR3, as DNA: TGTGCCTTACGAAGTGGCATCATGAACACTGAAGCTTTCTTT.

The chain carries TRBV30 and TRBJ2-6; TRBD1 matches at 7 bases. The CDR3 has 14 residues. V was clipped by 6 bases and J by 0 bases; unmatched bases: 2. Germline-derived CDR1 and CDR2 are GTSNPN and SVGIG (reference sequence). CDR3 coding DNA: TGTGCCTGCAACAGGGGCTCTGGGGCCAACGTCCTGACTTTC. Translated, it gives CACNRGSGANVLTF.

The rearrangement links TRBV10-3 to TRBJ2-1; 13 bases align to TRBD2. J lost 7 bases, V lost 0 bases, and 3 bases had no gene match. Germline CDR1 reads ENHRY; CDR2 reads SYGVKD. The CDR3 runs 16 residues. CDR3 nucleotides: TGTGCCATCAGTGAGTCGGGGACTAGCGGGAAGAATGAGCAGTTCTTC. Protein sequence: CAISESGTSGKNEQFF.

The chain couples TRBV9 to TRBJ1-3; a weak D match, TRBD1 (5 bases). Germline CDR1 is SGDLS and CDR2 is YYNGEE. Trimming removed 0 bases from V and 2 bases from J, with 12 bases in between. The CDR3 sequence is 16 residues long. In nucleotides, the CDR3 is TGTGCCAGCAGCGTAGGGGGCAGGGCGGCTGGAAACACCATATATTTT. It is translated as CASSVGGRAAGNTIYF.

J is TRBJ2-3 and V is TRBV7-2, with a possible D match to TRBD2 (6 bases). The CDR3 is made up of 13 amino acids. CDR1 and CDR2 from the germline V gene are SGHTA and FQGNSA. V dropped 3 bases and J dropped 9 bases, with 13 bases sitting between them. DNA of the CDR3: TGTGCCAGCAGCTTCCGCGGGGAGCGGACGCAGTATTTT. Translation: CASSFRGERTQYF.

The V call is TRBV6-5, the J call TRBJ1-4; TRBD1 might be the D (6 bases). Germline assignment: CDR1 MNHEY and CDR2 SVGAGI. The CDR3 covers 15 residues. The germline V and J ends were trimmed by 0 bases and 7 bases, with 12 bases remaining between them. The CDR3 here is CASSYSGALREKLFF. Here the CDR3 DNA reads TGTGCCAGCAGTTACTCGGGGGCGTTACGTGAAAAACTGTTTTTT.

The chain employs TRBV6-5 and TRBJ1-2, with 7 positions matching TRBD1. Per the germline V gene, CDR1 is MNHEY and CDR2 is SVGAGI. CDR3 size: 15 residues. The junction had 15 bases not matched to a gene; V was cut back by 4 bases and J by 10 bases. CDR3 DNA: TGTGCCAGCAGTTCCGCGGGGACAGAAACCGTGGCCTACACCTTC. Its translation is CASSSAGTETVAYTF.

This clone came up a few times. The chain employs TRBV19 and TRBJ1-1; D is unresolved. Per germline, CDR1 LNHDA and CDR2 SQIVND (reference sequence). The CDR3 is 14 amino acids. Trimming shortened V by 7 bases and J by 4 bases, and 16 bases separated the two germline ends. CDR3: CASTRRAESTEAFF. Written as DNA, the CDR3 is TGTGCCAGTACGAGGAGGGCAGAGAGCACTGAAGCTTTCTTT.

The chain employs TRBV6-5 and TRBJ2-7, with 8 bases fitting TRBD2. CDR1 is MNHEY and CDR2 is SVGAGI in the germline V gene. V shed 5 bases, J shed 0 bases, and the junction held 6 bases outside the gene matches. The CDR3 has 15 amino acids. The CDR3, as DNA: TGTGCCAGCAGTCCGGGAGGGGGATTCTCCTACGAGCAGTACTTC. Amino acid sequence: CASSPGGGFSYEQYF.

V usage is TRBV6-4 and J usage is TRBJ1-5; no clear D. Per germline, CDR1 MRHNA and CDR2 SNTAGT. Trimming took off 2 bases at V and 0 bases at J, with 8 bases between the two ends. The CDR3 is 15 amino acids. The CDR3 coding sequence is TGTGCCAGCAGTGACCGGAGAACTAGCAATCAGCCCCAGCATTTT. This encodes CASSDRRTSNQPQHF.

The chain carries TRBV10-3 and TRBJ2-7, with TRBD2 matching over 10 bases. The CDR3 sequence is 15 residues long. Germline-derived CDR1 and CDR2 are ENHRY and SYGVKD. V shed 3 bases, J shed 0 bases, and the junction held 2 bases outside the gene matches. The CDR3 here is CAISDSGRNSYEQYF. CDR3 in DNA: TGTGCCATCAGTGATAGCGGGAGGAACTCCTACGAGCAGTACTTC.

This clone was detected only a few times. V is TRBV5-1 and J is TRBJ2-3; no clear D gene. From germline, CDR1 is SGHRS and CDR2 YFSETQ. V lost 0 bases, J lost 6 bases, and 8 bases lay in between. The CDR3 sequence is 13 residues long. DNA of the CDR3: TGCGCCAGCAGCTTGGATGGCAGGGATACGCAGTATTTT. It specifies CASSLDGRDTQYF.

In DNA, the CDR3 is TGTGCCAGCAGCACTCTGGACAGAGGGGATTCACCCCTCCACTTT. Translating gives CASSTLDRGDSPLHF. The chain couples TRBV2 to TRBJ1-6; tentatively, D is TRBD1 (6 bases). This CDR3 is built from 15 residues. From germline, CDR1 is SNHLY and CDR2 FYNNEI. Trimming took off 6 bases at V and 8 bases at J, with 17 bases between the two ends.

The chain is built from TRBV11-3 and TRBJ2-7; TRBD2 might be the D (5 bases). V lost 7 bases to trimming and J lost 1 base, with 20 bases between them. Germline V gene sequence: CDR1 SGHNT, CDR2 YENEEA. The CDR3 is made up of 16 amino acids. CDR3 region: CASTWASGGVSYEQYF. The CDR3 DNA follows: TGTGCCAGCACCTGGGCGAGCGGAGGAGTTTCCTACGAGCAGTACTTC.

The sample holds a few counts of this clone. The rearrangement links TRBV28 to TRBJ1-3; no clear D. V lost 8 bases and J lost 0, with 11 bases in between. The CDR3 runs 14 residues. Germline lookup yields CDR1 MDHEN and CDR2 SYDVKM. CDR3 sequence: CASWGASSGNTIYF. The CDR3 bases are TGTGCCAGCTGGGGAGCCAGCTCTGGAAACACCATATATTTT.

The V gene is TRBV2, the J gene TRBJ2-3; 9 bases align to TRBD2. Germline-derived CDR1 and CDR2 are SNHLY and FYNNEI. V lost 4 bases, J lost 5 bases, and 13 bases stayed unmatched. The CDR3 runs to 17 residues. CDR3: CASSGTAAGGVVDTQYF. CDR3 DNA sequence: TGTGCCAGCAGTGGGACCGCAGCGGGAGGTGTTGTAGATACGCAGTATTTT. Drawing the rest from reference TRBV2 and TRBJ2-3, the complete variable domain is EPEVTQTPSHQVTQMGQEVILRCVPISNHLYFYWYRQILGQKVEFLVSFYNNEISEKSEIFDDQFSVERPDGSNFTLKIRSTKLEDSAMYFCASSGTAAGGVVDTQYFGPGTRLTVL.

This rearrangement joins TRBV28 to TRBJ1-2, with D hard to call. Trimming cost V 5 bases and J 0 bases, with 7 bases left between them. The CDR3 has 13 amino acids. Germline CDR1 MDHEN, CDR2 SYDVKM. The CDR3 region has the DNA TGTGCCAGCAGTAACCAGGCTAACTATGGCTACACCTTC. This codes for CASSNQANYGYTF.

The gene calls are TRBV7-2 and TRBJ1-2, with D uncertain. V lost 0 bases and J 7 bases, leaving 15 bases between the germline ends. The CDR3 spans 15 residues. Germline V gene lookup returns CDR1 SGHTA and CDR2 FQGNSA. In nucleotides, the CDR3 is TGTGCCAGCAGCTTAGCCACGGCCGGGAGAGTTGGCTACACCTTC. It specifies CASSLATAGRVGYTF. Supplemented by reference TRBV7-2 and TRBJ1-2, the full variable domain reads GAGVSQSPSNKVTEKGKDVELRCDPISGHTALYWYRQSLGQGLEFLIYFQGNSAPDKSGLPSDRFSAERTGGSVSTLTIQRTQQEDSAVYLCASSLATAGRVGYTFGSGTRLTVV.

This clone appeared a few times. The CDR3 sequence: CAWSTGGKVEKLFF. The DNA of the CDR3 is TGTGCCTGGAGCACAGGGGGCAAAGTTGAAAAACTGTTTTTT. V usage is TRBV30 and J usage is TRBJ1-4; 9 bases align to TRBD1. Looked up from germline, CDR1 is GTSNPN and CDR2 is SVGIG (reference sequence). The CDR3 runs 14 residues. Losses at the gene ends were 3 bases for V and 7 bases for J; bases not matched to a gene: 6.

The genes are TRBV10-2 and TRBJ1-5; D is ambiguous. This CDR3 region has 13 residues. Germline V gene lookup returns CDR1 WSHSY and CDR2 SAAADI. Trimming stripped 3 bases from V and 2 bases from J, with 5 bases between. Here the CDR3 reads CASSDYGNQPQHF. CDR3 bases: TGCGCCAGCAGTGATTATGGCAATCAGCCCCAGCATTTT.